This T cell receptor beta chain was captured by sequencing in a study of T cell repertoires in cytomegalovirus infection. TCRdb passed the reads through MiXCR, listing each CDR3 protein once. The repertoire holds fewer than 200,000 distinct CDR3 sequences, with approximately 9.7% as singletons. The V gene's germline CDR1 is SEHNR and CDR2 FQNEAQ (reference sequence). The length of the CDR3 is 15 residues. J was trimmed by 4 bases and V by 4 bases; bases with no gene match: 5. Ten or more counts support this clonotype. Sequenced sample: PBMCs. The origin of this receptor is a human donor in good health (CMV status not recorded). Some clones in this sample may be carry-over from other donors' samples. The chain links TRBV7-9 to TRBJ2-7; 12 bases line up with TRBD2. The CDR3 sequence: CASSSPGLAGYEQYF. The CDR3 coding sequence is TGTGCCAGCAGCTCACCGGGACTAGCGGGTTACGAGCAGTACTTC.